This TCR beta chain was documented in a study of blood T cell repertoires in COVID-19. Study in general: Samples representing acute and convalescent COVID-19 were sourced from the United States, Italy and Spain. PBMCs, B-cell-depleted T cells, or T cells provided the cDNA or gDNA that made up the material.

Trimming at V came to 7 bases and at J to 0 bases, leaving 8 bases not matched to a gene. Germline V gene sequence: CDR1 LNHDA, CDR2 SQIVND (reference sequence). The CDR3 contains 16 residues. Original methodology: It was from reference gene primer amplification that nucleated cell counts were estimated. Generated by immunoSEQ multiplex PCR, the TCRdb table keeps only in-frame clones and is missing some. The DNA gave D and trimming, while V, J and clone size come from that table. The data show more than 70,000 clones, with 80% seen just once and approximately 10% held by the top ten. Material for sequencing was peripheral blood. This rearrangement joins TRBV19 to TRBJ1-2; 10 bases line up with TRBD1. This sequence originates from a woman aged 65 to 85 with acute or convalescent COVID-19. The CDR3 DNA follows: TGTGCCAGTACCACAGTCGGACAGGGGGCTAACTATGGCTACACCTTC. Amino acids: CASTTVGQGANYGYTF.